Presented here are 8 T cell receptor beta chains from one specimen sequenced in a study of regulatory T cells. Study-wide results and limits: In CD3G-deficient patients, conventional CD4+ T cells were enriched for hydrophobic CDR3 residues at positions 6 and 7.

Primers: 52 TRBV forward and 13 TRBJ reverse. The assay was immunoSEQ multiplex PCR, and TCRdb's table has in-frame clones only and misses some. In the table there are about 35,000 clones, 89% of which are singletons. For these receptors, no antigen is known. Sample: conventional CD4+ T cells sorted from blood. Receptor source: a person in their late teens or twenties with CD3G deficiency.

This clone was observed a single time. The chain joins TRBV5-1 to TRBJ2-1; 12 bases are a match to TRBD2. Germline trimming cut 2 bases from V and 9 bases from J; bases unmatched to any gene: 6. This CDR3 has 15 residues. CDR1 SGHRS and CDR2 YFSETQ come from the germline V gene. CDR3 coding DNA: TGCGCCAGCAGCTTCCTAGCGGGGGGGCCTGGTGAGCAGTTCTTC. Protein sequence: CASSFLAGGPGEQFF. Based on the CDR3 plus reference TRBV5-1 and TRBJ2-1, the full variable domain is KAGVTQTPRYLIKTRGQQVTLSCSPISGHRSVSWYQQTPGQGLQFLFEYFSETQRNKGNFPGRFSGRQFSNSRSEMNVSTLELGDSALYLCASSFLAGGPGEQFFGPGTRLTVL.

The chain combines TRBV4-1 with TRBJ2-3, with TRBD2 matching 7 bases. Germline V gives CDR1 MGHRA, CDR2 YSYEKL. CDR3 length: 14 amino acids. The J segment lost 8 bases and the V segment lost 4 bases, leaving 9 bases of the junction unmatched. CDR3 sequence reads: CASSPNQREGTQYF. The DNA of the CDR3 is TGCGCCAGCAGCCCCAACCAAAGGGAGGGTACGCAGTATTTT.

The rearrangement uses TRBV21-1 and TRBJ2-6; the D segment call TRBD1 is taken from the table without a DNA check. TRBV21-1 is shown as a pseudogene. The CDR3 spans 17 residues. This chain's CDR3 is CASTQGTRSSGANVLTF. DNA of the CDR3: TGTGCCAGCACACAGGGGACTCGCAGCTCTGGGGCCAACGTCCTGACTTTC.

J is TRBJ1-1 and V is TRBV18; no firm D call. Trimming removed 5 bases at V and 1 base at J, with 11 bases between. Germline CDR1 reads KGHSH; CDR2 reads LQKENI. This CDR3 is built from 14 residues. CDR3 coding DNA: TGTGCCAGCTCATCACTAACAGAGAACACTGAAGCTTTCTTT. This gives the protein CASSSLTENTEAFF.

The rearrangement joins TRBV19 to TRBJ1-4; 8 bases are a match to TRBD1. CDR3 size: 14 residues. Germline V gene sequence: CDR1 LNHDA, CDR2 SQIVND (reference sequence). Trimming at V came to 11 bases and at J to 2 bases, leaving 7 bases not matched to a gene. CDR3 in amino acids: CASDRDRTNEKLFF. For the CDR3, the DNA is TGTGCCTCCGACCGGGACAGGACTAATGAAAAACTGTTTTTT.

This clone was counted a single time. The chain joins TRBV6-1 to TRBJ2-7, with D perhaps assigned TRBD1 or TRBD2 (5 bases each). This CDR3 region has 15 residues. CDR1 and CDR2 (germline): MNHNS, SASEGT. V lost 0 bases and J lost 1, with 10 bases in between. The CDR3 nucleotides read TGTGCCAGCAGTGAAGCGGGACGAGGGTCCTACGAGCAGTACTTC. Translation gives CASSEAGRGSYEQYF.

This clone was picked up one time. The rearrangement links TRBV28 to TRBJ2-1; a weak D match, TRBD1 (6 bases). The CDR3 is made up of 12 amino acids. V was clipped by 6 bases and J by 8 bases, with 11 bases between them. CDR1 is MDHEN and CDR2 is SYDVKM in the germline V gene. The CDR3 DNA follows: TGTGCCAGCAGCCTACAGGGAGATGAGCAGTTCTTC. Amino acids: CASSLQGDEQFF.

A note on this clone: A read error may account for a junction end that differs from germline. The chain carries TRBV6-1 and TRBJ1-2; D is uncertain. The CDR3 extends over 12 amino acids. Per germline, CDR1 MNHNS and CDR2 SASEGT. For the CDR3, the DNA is TGTGCCAGCAGTGAATGGGGTGGGAACGACGCCTTC. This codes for CASSEWGGNDAF.